This TCR beta chain emerged from a study of blood T cell repertoires in COVID-19. The wider study: The samples span acute and convalescent COVID-19 from the United States, Italy and Spain. Nucleic acid was either cDNA or gDNA, and it came from T cells, B-cell-depleted T cells, or PBMCs.

Original methodology: Amplification with reference gene primers provided the estimates of nucleated cell counts. TCRdb keeps only in-frame clones here, not all; method: immunoSEQ multiplex PCR. V and J calls and clone size are given by that table; D and trimming were obtained from the DNA. Of over 30,000 clones in the sample, more than 65% are singletons; the top ten hold approximately 32%. This clone has a single count. Between the trimmed V and J ends, which lost 8 bases and 1 base, there was a span of 10 bases. Germline V gene sequence: CDR1 MNHEY, CDR2 SVGAGI. CDR3 length equals 13 residues. The V call is TRBV6-5, the J call TRBJ2-3; weak D call: TRBD2 (6 bases). The sequencing input was peripheral blood. This TCR was recovered from a man older than 75 with active or convalescent COVID-19. As DNA, the CDR3 is TGTGCCAGCCGAGCGGGCGGCACAGATACGCAGTATTTT. This gives the protein CASRAGGTDTQYF.